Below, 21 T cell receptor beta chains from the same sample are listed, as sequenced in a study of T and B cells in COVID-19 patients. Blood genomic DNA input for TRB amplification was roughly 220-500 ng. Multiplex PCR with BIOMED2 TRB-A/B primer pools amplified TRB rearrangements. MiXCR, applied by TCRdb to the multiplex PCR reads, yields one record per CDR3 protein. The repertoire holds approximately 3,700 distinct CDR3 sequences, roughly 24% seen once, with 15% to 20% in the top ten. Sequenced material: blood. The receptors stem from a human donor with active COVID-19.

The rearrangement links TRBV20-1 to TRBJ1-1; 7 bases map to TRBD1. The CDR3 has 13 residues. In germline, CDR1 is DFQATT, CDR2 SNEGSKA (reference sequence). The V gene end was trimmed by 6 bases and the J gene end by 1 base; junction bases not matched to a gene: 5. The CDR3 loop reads CSATTGTNTEAFF. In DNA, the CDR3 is TGCAGTGCCACGACAGGGACGAACACTGAAGCTTTCTTT.

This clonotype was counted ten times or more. The CDR3, as DNA: TGTGCCAGCACCTTGCTAGCGGGAGACTCCTACAATGAGCAGTTCTTC. Protein sequence: CASTLLAGDSYNEQFF. This rearrangement joins TRBV6-2 or TRBV6-3 to TRBJ2-1; 10 bases match TRBD2. The germline V gene encodes CDR1 MNHEY and CDR2 SVGEGT. With 7 bases clipped from V and 0 bases from J, the junction kept 6 bases outside the gene matches. CDR3 length equals 16 residues.

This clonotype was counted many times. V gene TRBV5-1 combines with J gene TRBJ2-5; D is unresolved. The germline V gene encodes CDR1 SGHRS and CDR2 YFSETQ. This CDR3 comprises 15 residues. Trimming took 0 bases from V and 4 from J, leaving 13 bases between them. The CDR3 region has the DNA TGCGCCAGCAGCTTGGCAGTCATAGGGATAGAGACCCAGTACTTC. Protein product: CASSLAVIGIETQYF. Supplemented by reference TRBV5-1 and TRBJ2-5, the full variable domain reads KAGVTQTPRYLIKTRGQQVTLSCSPISGHRSVSWYQQTPGQGLQFLFEYFSETQRNKGNFPGRFSGRQFSNSRSEMNVSTLELGDSALYLCASSLAVIGIETQYFGPGTRLLVL.

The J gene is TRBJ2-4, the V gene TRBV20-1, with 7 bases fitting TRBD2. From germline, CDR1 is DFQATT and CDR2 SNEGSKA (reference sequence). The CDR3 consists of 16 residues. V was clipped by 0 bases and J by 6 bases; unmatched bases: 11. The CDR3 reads CSARDPSRLATNIQYF. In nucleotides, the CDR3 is TGCAGTGCTAGAGATCCGTCGAGACTAGCTACAAACATTCAGTACTTC.

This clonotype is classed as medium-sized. The DNA for the CDR3 is TGTGCCAGCAGCGTAGGAGGGTGGGAGACAGGCCAAGAGACCCAGTACTTC. The encoded protein is CASSVGGWETGQETQYF. The rearrangement uses TRBV9 and TRBJ2-5; TRBD1 is a possible D gene (6 bases). The length of the CDR3 is 17 residues. V shed 0 bases and J shed 1 base, with 16 bases lying between them. Germline V gene lookup returns CDR1 SGDLS and CDR2 YYNGEE.

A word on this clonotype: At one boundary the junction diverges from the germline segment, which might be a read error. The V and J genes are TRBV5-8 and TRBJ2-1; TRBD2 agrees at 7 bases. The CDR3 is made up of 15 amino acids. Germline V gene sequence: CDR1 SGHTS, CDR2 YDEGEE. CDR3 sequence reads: CASSQDGGDYNEQFF. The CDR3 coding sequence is TGCGCCAGCAGCCAAGATGGGGGGGATTACAATGAGCAGTTCTTC.

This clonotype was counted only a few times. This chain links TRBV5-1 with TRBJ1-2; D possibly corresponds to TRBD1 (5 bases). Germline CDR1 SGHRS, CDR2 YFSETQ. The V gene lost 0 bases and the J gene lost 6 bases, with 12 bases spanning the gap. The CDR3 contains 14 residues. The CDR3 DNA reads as TGCGCCAGCAGCTTGGGAGGGGTCGGGGATGGCTACACCTTC. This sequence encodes CASSLGGVGDGYTF.

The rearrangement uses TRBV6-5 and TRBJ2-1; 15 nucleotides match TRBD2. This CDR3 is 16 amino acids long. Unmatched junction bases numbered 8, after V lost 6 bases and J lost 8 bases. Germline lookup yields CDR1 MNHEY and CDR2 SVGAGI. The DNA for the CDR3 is TGTGCCAGCAGCGGGGGGGGACTAGCGGGAGGCGATGAGCAGTTCTTC. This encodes CASSGGGLAGGDEQFF.

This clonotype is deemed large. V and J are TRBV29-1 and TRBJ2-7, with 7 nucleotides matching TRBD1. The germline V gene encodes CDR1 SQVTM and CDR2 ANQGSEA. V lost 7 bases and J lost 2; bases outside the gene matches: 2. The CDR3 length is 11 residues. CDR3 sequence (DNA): TGCAGCGCCGGACAGGCCTACGAGCAGTACTTC. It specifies CSAGQAYEQYF.

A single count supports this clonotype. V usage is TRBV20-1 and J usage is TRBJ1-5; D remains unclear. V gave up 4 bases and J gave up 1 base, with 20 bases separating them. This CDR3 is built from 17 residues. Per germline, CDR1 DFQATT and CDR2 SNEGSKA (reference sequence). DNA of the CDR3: TGCAGTGCTAAGGAACATTCCGGGATTGTGAGCAATCAGCCCCAGCATTTT. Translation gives CSAKEHSGIVSNQPQHF.

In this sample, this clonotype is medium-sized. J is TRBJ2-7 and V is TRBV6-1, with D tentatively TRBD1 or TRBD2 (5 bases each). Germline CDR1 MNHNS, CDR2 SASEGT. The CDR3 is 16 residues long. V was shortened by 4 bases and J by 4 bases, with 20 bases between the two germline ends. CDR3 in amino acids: CASSGALGDPLYEQYF. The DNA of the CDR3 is TGTGCCAGCAGTGGGGCCTTGGGGGATCCTCTTTACGAGCAGTACTTC.

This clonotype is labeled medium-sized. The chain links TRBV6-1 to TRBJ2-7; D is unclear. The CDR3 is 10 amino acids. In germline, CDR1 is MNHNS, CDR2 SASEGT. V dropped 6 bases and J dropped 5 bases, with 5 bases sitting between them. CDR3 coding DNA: TGTGCCAGCAGCGAAAACGAGCAGTACTTC. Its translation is CASSENEQYF.

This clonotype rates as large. The CDR3 nucleotides read TGCAGCGTTGGGGCAGGGTTTACTTCGGGGACCGGGGAGCTGTTTTTT. Translating it yields CSVGAGFTSGTGELFF. The rearrangement uses TRBV29-1 and TRBJ2-2; the D gene could be TRBD1 or TRBD2 (5 bases each). V was cut by 4 bases and J by 5 bases, with 20 bases left in between. Germline assignment: CDR1 SQVTM and CDR2 ANQGSEA. This CDR3 comprises 16 residues.

CDR3 protein: CAKGGETSGYNEQFF. DNA for the CDR3: TGTGCCAAGGGAGGGGAGACTAGCGGTTACAATGAGCAGTTCTTC. This chain joins TRBV6-5 and TRBJ2-1, with 9 bases fitting TRBD2. V lost 10 bases, J lost 4 bases, and 11 bases stayed unmatched. This CDR3 spans 15 amino acids. The germline V gene encodes CDR1 MNHEY and CDR2 SVGAGI.

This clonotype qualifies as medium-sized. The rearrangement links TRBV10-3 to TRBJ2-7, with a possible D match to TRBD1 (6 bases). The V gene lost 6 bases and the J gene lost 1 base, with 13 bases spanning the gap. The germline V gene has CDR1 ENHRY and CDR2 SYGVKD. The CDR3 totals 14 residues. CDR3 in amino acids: CAIRLQGDSYEQYF. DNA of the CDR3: TGTGCCATCAGATTACAGGGAGATTCCTACGAGCAGTACTTC.

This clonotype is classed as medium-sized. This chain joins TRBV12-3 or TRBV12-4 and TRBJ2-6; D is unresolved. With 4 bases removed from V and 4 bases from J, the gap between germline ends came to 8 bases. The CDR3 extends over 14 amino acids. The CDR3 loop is CASSYVSGANVLTF. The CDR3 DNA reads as TGTGCCAGCAGTTACGTCTCGGGGGCCAACGTCCTGACTTTC.

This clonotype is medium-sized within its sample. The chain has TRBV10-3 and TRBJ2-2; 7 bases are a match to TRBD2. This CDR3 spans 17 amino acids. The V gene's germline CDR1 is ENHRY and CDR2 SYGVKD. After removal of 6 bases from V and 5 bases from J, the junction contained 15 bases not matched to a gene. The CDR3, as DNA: TGTGCCATCAGAAGAGAGTGGGAGGGAGAACAAACCGGGGAGCTGTTTTTT. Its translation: CAIRREWEGEQTGELFF.

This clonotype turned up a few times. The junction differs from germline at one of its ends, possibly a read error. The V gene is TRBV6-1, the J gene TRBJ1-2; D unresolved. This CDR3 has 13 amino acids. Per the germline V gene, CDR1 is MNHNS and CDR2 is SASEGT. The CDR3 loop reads CASREDAARGYTF. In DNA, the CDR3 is TGTGCCAGCAGAGAAGACGCCGCCCGCGGCTACACCTTC.

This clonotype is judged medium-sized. In DNA, the CDR3 is TGTGCCAGTAGTGCGAGCGGAGAGCTAGCCAAAAACATTCAGTACTTC. Translation gives CASSASGELAKNIQYF. The chain joins TRBV19 to TRBJ2-4, with D perhaps TRBD2 (5 bases). Trimming shortened V by 5 bases and J by 0 bases, and 14 bases separated the two germline ends. This CDR3 contains 16 residues. The germline V gene encodes CDR1 LNHDA and CDR2 SQIVND (reference sequence).

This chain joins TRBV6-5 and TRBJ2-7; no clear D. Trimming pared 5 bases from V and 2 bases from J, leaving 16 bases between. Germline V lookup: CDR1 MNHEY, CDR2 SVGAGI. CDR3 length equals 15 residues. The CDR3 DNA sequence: TGTGCCAGCAGTAGTGGCCTAGGAGCCGCCTACGAGCAGTACTTC. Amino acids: CASSSGLGAAYEQYF.

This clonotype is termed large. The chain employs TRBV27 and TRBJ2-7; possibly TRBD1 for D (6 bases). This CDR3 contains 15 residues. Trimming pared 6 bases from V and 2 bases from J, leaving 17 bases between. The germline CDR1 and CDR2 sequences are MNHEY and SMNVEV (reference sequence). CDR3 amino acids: CASSSGQRFPYEQYF. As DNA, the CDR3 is TGTGCCAGCAGCAGCGGACAGCGCTTTCCCTACGAGCAGTACTTC.